A selection of T cell receptor beta chains follows, all from one sample in a study of cytomegalovirus exposure and HLA in healthy donors. Data came from immunoSEQ multiplex PCR; TCRdb stores just in-frame clones and leaves some out. The sample comprises nearly 200,000 clones, 82% of which are singletons, and 0.08% to 0.1% rests with the top ten. The sample taken for sequencing was PBMCs. The receptors were gathered from a boy between 2 and 15 years old in good health and CMV-seronegative. Each CDR3 is given with its conserved first and last residue. The D gene is left open where the match is weak. The size entry is marked missing in some rows and otherwise reads once, few, many or a size class.

TRBJ2-7 | TRBV27 | NA | TRBD1 | CASSLGGRGYEQYF | TGTGCCAGCAGTTTAGGAGGCAGGGGGTACGAGCAGTACTTC
TRBJ1-2 | TRBV7-2 | NA | NA | CASSLAYGRGYTF | TGTGCCAGCAGCTTAGCATATGGCCGCGGCTACACCTTC
TRBJ2-7 | TRBV6-5 | NA | TRBD1 | CASSQQGVDEQYF | TGTGCCAGCAGTCAGCAGGGGGTCGACGAGCAGTACTTC
TRBJ1-1 | TRBV7-3 | NA | TRBD1 | CASGYLGQGNTEAFF | TGTGCCAGCGGATACCTCGGACAGGGAAACACTGAAGCTTTCTTT
TRBJ1-5 | TRBV19 | NA | TRBD1 | CASSRGGGARQPQHF | TGTGCCAGTAGTAGAGGAGGGGGCGCAAGGCAGCCCCAGCATTTT
TRBJ1-2 | TRBV5-1 | NA | NA | CASSLGLTLAYGYTF | TGCGCCAGCAGCTTGGGCCTTACTCTCGCCTATGGCTACACCTTC
TRBJ2-5 | TRBV5-1 | NA | TRBD2 | CASSTSGGQETQYF | TGCGCCAGCAGCACTAGCGGGGGCCAAGAGACCCAGTACTTC
TRBJ1-6 | TRBV21-1 | NA | NA | CASSGVDSSYNSPLHF | TGTGCCAGCAGCGGTGTGGACAGCTCCTATAATTCACCCCTCCACTTT
TRBJ2-1 | TRBV5-1 | NA | TRBD2 | CASSTISILAGASYNEQFF | TGCGCCAGCAGCACGATTTCGATTTTAGCGGGAGCTTCCTACAATGAGCAGTTCTTC
TRBJ1-2 | TRBV9 | once | NA | CASSEAGYGYTF | TGTGCCAGCAGCGAGGCGGGCTATGGCTACACCTTC
TRBJ1-1 | TRBV6-5 | NA | TRBD1 | CASRGQGTEAFF | TGTGCCAGCAGAGGACAGGGGACTGAAGCTTTCTTT
TRBJ2-3 | TRBV15 | NA | TRBD2 | CATSVRGVTDTQYF | TGTGCCACCAGCGTGCGGGGGGTTACAGATACGCAGTATTTT
TRBJ2-2 | TRBV7-3 | few | NA | CASSLESPLTSGELFF | TGTGCCAGCAGCTTAGAATCCCCTTTGACTAGCGGGGAGCTGTTTTTT
TRBJ2-6 | TRBV5-5 | NA | NA | CASSLGAGSGANVLTF | TGTGCCAGCAGCTTGGGGGCGGGGTCTGGGGCCAACGTCCTGACTTTC
TRBJ1-2 | TRBV7-2 | NA | NA | CASVLPTGEVYGYTF | TGTGCCAGCGTATTACCGACGGGGGAGGTCTATGGCTACACCTTC
TRBJ2-5 | TRBV20-1 | NA | NA | CSTHSLPQYF | TGCAGTACCCACAGCTTGCCCCAGTACTTC
TRBJ1-5 | TRBV4-2 | NA | NA | CASSRVGREYSNQPQHF | TGTGCCAGCAGCAGGGTTGGGAGGGAATATAGCAATCAGCCCCAGCATTTT
TRBJ1-1 | TRBV6-9 | NA | NA | CAREETGRDTEAFF | TGTGCCAGGGAAGAGACAGGTAGGGACACTGAAGCTTTCTTT
TRBJ2-5 | TRBV7-2 | NA | TRBD2 | CASSSYTAGLASETQYF | TGTGCCAGCAGCTCTTACACGGCAGGACTAGCTTCAGAGACCCAGTACTTC
TRBJ1-2 | TRBV4-3 | once | NA | CASSQGTGNYGYTF | TGCGCCAGCAGCCAAGGAACAGGGAACTATGGCTACACCTTC
TRBJ2-1 | TRBV27 | NA | TRBD2 | CASSLWVGGGYNEQFF | TGTGCCAGCAGTTTATGGGTAGGCGGGGGTTACAATGAGCAGTTCTTC
TRBJ2-3 | TRBV13 | NA | TRBD1 | CASSRVSDRDIDTDTQYF | TGTGCCAGCAGCCGGGTGTCGGACAGGGATATAGACACAGATACGCAGTATTTT
TRBJ2-3 | TRBV5-8 | NA | NA | CASSLAGTTYGDTQYF | TGTGCCAGCAGCTTGGCCGGGACAACTTATGGAGATACGCAGTATTTT
TRBJ2-1 | TRBV10-2 | NA | TRBD2 | CATQLAGGSRQFF | TGCGCCACCCAACTAGCGGGGGGCTCCCGTCAGTTCTTC
TRBJ1-3 | TRBV25-1 | NA | NA | CASSPLRTEGASGNTIYF | TGTGCCAGCAGCCCACTTCGGACGGAGGGAGCGTCTGGAAACACCATATATTTT
TRBJ1-4 | TRBV19 | NA | NA | CASSRSEREKLFF | TGTGCCAGTAGTCGGTCGGAGCGAGAAAAACTGTTTTTT
TRBJ2-6 | TRBV10-3 | NA | TRBD1 | CATSPTGPGANVLTF | TGTGCCACTTCCCCGACAGGGCCCGGGGCCAACGTCCTGACTTTC
TRBJ2-5 | TRBV7-2 | NA | TRBD2 | CASSSGRSGGRETQYF | TGTGCCAGCAGCTCGGGCCGTAGCGGGGGCCGCGAGACCCAGTACTTC
TRBJ2-3 | TRBV29-1 | NA | NA | CSVDGLGTSTDTQYF | TGCAGCGTTGACGGTCTAGGGACTAGCACAGATACGCAGTATTTT
TRBJ2-7 | TRBV9 | NA | NA | CASSEGGVAASYEQYF | TGTGCCAGCAGCGAGGGGGGGGTAGCGGCTAGCTACGAGCAGTACTTC
TRBJ1-6 | TRBV11-3 | NA | NA | CASSPLQGWNSPLHF | TGTGCCAGCAGCCCCCTACAGGGCTGGAATTCACCCCTCCACTTT
TRBJ2-2 | TRBV7-9 | NA | NA | CASTVFSGTGELFF | TGTGCCAGCACCGTTTTTTCGGGAACCGGGGAGCTGTTTTTT
TRBJ1-2 | TRBV2 | NA | NA | CASTDGYTF | TGTGCCAGCACGGATGGCTACACCTTC
TRBJ2-7 | TRBV6-6 | once | NA | CASRKGGPGYEQYF | TGTGCCAGCAGGAAGGGGGGGCCTGGCTACGAGCAGTACTTC
TRBJ2-4 | TRBV5-1 | NA | TRBD2 | CASSLPLAGELAKNIQYF | TGCGCCAGCAGCTTACCGCTAGCGGGGGAGTTAGCCAAAAACATTCAGTACTTC
TRBJ2-7 | TRBV13 | NA | TRBD2 | CASSSRGGAYEQYF | TGTGCCAGCAGTTCGCGGGGGGGGGCCTACGAGCAGTACTTC
TRBJ1-1 | TRBV11-1 | NA | TRBD1 | CASSALDRDDTEAFF | TGTGCCAGCAGCGCCTTGGACAGGGATGACACTGAAGCTTTCTTT
TRBJ2-5 | TRBV7-3 | few | TRBD2 | CASSLLPSGVQETQYF | TGTGCCAGCAGCTTATTGCCCAGCGGGGTCCAAGAGACCCAGTACTTC
TRBJ2-1 | TRBV16 | NA | TRBD2 | CASSRRAGGNEQFF | TGTGCCAGCAGCCGCAGGGCGGGGGGCAATGAGCAGTTCTTC
TRBJ2-1 | TRBV27 | NA | NA | CASRHTGGAFF | TGTGCCAGCAGACATACAGGGGGGGCGTTCTTC
TRBJ1-2 | TRBV6-1 | NA | NA | CASSEDNGRSYGYTF | TGTGCCAGCAGTGAAGATAATGGCAGATCCTATGGCTACACCTTC
TRBJ1-2 | TRBV6-5 | NA | NA | CASSYSTRADDYGYTF | TGTGCCAGCAGTTACTCGACGCGGGCGGATGACTATGGCTACACCTTC
TRBJ2-1 | TRBV20-1 | NA | NA | CSARLGAPRFF | TGCAGTGCTAGACTAGGGGCCCCTCGGTTCTTC
TRBJ2-6 | TRBV2 | NA | NA | CASRRPAGANVLTF | TGTGCCAGCAGGAGGCCGGCTGGGGCCAACGTCCTGACTTTC
TRBJ2-1 | TRBV5-8 | NA | TRBD1 | CASSGGGTVYNEQFF | TGTGCCAGCAGCGGGGGTGGGACAGTATACAATGAGCAGTTCTTC
TRBJ2-7 | TRBV2 | NA | NA | CASSEMQNRDYEQYF | TGTGCCAGCAGTGAGATGCAGAACAGAGACTACGAGCAGTACTTC
TRBJ2-3 | TRBV5-1 | NA | TRBD2 | CASTGTSYSTDTQYF | TGCGCCAGCACCGGGACTAGTTATAGCACAGATACGCAGTATTTT
TRBJ1-1 | TRBV7-3 | NA | NA | CASSPSPLNTEAFF | TGTGCCAGCAGCCCAAGCCCGCTTAACACTGAAGCTTTCTTT
TRBJ1-5 | TRBV7-8 | NA | NA | CASSLGQGGQPQHF | TGTGCCAGCAGCTTAGGCCAGGGTGGTCAGCCCCAGCATTTT
TRBJ2-7 | TRBV9 | NA | TRBD1 | CASSVAGTGHGYEQYF | TGTGCCAGCAGCGTAGCTGGGACAGGGCATGGGTACGAGCAGTACTTC
TRBJ1-1 | TRBV9 | NA | NA | CASSVGSAGTEAFF | TGTGCCAGCAGCGTAGGGTCGGCGGGTACTGAAGCTTTCTTT
TRBJ1-4 | TRBV4-1 | few | NA | CASSQVFLSYEKLFF | TGCGCCAGCAGCCAAGTGTTTCTCAGTTACGAAAAACTGTTTTTT
TRBJ1-3 | TRBV25-1 | NA | TRBD1 | CASSELGTGQGNTIYF | TGTGCCAGCAGTGAATTGGGGACAGGGCAAGGAAACACCATATATTTT
TRBJ1-2 | TRBV7-9 | NA | TRBD1 | CASSLRGQGSYGYTF | TGTGCCAGCAGCTTACGGGGACAGGGCTCCTATGGCTACACCTTC
TRBJ1-2 | TRBV9 | NA | NA | CASSSRTDVYF | TGTGCCAGCAGCTCAAGGACAGACGTCTACTTC
TRBJ1-2 | TRBV27 | NA | TRBD1 | CASSLSPGGYGYTF | TGTGCCAGCAGTTTATCTCCAGGGGGCTATGGCTACACCTTC
TRBJ2-3 | TRBV7-3 | few | TRBD2 | CASSSGLAGSTGDTQYF | TGTGCCAGCAGTTCGGGACTAGCGGGGTCGACTGGGGATACGCAGTATTTT
TRBJ2-2 | TRBV28 | once | TRBD1 | CASRPPGTGDRNTGELFF | TGTGCCAGCAGGCCCCCCGGGACAGGGGACCGGAACACCGGGGAGCTGTTTTTT